Detailed here is one T cell receptor beta chain. CDR3 length equals 16 residues. The V gene lost 5 bases and the J gene lost 2 bases, with 18 bases spanning the gap. CDR1 SGHTA and CDR2 FQGNSA come from the germline V gene. The authors' processing: From reference gene primer amplification, estimates of nucleated cell counts were derived. Method: immunoSEQ multiplex PCR; TCRdb's copy keeps in-frame clones and lacks some. That table furnishes V, J and clone size, whereas the DNA furnished D and trimming. The profile shows about 70,000 clones, around 90% of them singletons. The sample comes from a study of blood T cell repertoires in COVID-19. Overall study context: The origin of the acute and convalescent COVID-19 samples was the United States, Italy and Spain. T cells, B-cell-depleted T cells, or PBMCs provided the cDNA or gDNA that served as material.

This sequence was found in a human donor in a cohort sampled during active COVID-19. V is TRBV7-2 and J is TRBJ2-5, with D possibly TRBD2 on 5 matching bases. Material: peripheral blood. The CDR3 loop reads CASSHPPGLLQETQYF. The CDR3 DNA reads as TGTGCCAGCAGCCACCCCCCGGGGTTGTTACAAGAGACCCAGTACTTC.